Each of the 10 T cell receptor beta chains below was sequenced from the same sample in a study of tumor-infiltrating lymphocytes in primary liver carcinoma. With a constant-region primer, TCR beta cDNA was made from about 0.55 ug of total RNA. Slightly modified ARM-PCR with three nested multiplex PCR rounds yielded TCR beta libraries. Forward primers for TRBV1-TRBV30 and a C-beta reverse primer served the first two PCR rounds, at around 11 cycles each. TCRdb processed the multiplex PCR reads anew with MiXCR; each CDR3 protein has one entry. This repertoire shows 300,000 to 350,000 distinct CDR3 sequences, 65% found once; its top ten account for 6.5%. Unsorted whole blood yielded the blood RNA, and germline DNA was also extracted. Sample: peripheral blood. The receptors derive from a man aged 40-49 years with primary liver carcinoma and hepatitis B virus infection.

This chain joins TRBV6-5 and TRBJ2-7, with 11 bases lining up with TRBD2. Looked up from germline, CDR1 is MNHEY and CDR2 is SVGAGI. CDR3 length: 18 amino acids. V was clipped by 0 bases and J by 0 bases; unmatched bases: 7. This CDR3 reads CASSYSPTSGTNSYEQYF. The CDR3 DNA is TGTGCCAGCAGTTACTCTCCGACTAGCGGGACTAACTCCTACGAGCAGTACTTC.

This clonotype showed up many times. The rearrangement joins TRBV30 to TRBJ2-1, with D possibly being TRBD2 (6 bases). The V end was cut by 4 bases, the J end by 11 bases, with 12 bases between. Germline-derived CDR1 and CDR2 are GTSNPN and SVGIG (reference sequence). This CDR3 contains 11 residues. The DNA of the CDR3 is TGTGCCTGGAAGGAGGGGTTCAAGCAGTTCTTC. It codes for CAWKEGFKQFF.

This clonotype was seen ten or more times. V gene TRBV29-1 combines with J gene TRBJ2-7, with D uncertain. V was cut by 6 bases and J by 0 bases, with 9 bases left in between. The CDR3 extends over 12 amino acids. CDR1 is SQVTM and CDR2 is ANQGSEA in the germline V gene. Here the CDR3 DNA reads TGCAGCGTCGACACCGACTCCTACGAGCAGTACTTC. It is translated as CSVDTDSYEQYF.

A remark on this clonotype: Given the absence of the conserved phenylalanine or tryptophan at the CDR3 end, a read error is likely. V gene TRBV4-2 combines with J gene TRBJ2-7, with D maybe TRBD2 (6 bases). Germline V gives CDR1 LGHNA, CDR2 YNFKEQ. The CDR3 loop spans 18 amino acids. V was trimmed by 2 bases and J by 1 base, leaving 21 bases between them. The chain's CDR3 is CASSQYGLTGIGSYEQYL. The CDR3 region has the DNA TGTGCCAGCAGCCAATACGGACTAACGGGAATCGGGTCCTACGAGCAGTACCTC.

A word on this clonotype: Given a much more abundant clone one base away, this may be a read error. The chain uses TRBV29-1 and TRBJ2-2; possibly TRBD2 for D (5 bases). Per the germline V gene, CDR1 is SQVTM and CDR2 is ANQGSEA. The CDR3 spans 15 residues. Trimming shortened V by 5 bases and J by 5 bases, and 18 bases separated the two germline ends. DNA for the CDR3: TGCAGCGTTCAGGTAACGGGAACTGGTACCGGGGAGCTGTTTTTT. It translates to CSVQVTGTGTGELFF.

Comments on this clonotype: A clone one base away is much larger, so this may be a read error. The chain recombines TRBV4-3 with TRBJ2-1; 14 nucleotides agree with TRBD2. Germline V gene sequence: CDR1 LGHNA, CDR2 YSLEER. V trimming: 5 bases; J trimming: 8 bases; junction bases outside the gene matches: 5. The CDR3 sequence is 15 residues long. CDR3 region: CASSWTSGRLDEQFF. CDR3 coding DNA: TGCGCCAGCAGCTGGACTAGCGGGAGGTTGGATGAGCAGTTCTTC.

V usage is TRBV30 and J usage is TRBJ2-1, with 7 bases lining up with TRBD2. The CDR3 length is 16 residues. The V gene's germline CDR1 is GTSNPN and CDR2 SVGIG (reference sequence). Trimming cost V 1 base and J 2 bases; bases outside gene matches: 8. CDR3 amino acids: CAWSDKGGSAYNEQFF. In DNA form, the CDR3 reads TGTGCCTGGAGTGACAAGGGCGGGAGTGCCTACAATGAGCAGTTCTTC.

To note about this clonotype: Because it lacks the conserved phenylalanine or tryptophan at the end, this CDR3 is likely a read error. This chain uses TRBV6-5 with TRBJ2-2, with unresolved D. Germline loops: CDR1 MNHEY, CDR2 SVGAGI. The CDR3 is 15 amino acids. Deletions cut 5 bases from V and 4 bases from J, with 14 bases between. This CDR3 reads CASSRGLSTTGELFV. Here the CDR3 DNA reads TGTGCCAGCAGTCGAGGCCTTAGTACCACCGGGGAGCTGTTTGTT.

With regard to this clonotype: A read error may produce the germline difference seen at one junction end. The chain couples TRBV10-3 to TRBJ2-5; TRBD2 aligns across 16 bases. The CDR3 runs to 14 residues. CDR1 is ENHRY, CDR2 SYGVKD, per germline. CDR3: CATGTSGRAETQCF. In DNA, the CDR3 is TGTGCCACCGGGACTAGCGGGAGGGCGGAGACCCAGTGCTTC.

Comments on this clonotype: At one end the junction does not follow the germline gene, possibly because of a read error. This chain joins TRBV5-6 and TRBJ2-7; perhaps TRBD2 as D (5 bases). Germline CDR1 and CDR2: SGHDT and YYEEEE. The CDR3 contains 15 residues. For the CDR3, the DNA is TGTGCCAGCAACACGGGCGGACTTGGCGATTACGGGCAGTACTTC. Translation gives CASNTGGLGDYGQYF.